The sequence of this TCR beta chain was determined in a study of shared clonotypes between healthy human individuals. With regard to this clone: Its antigen is unidentified.

Germline V lookup: CDR1 WNHNN, CDR2 SYGVQD (reference sequence). V lost 0 bases and J 7 bases, leaving 19 bases between the germline ends. This CDR3 is built from 16 residues. Study-wide points: The small donor group covered limited genetic and exposure diversity.

Nashville, Tennessee was home to all donors, each a Caucasian adult. Roughly 200 ng DNA, about 30,000 T cell genomes, went into each sorted-subset replicate PCR. Assay: immunoSEQ multiplex PCR; the TCRdb copy retains only in-frame clones and omits some. The sample holds over a million clones, roughly 97% seen once. The V gene is TRBV10-1, the J gene TRBJ2-7; a weak D match, TRBD2 (5 bases). What was sequenced was naive CD4+ T cells sorted from blood. Subset of the sample: CD45RA+ positively selected. The TCR comes from a man younger than 40 in good health. The CDR3 DNA reads as TGCGCCAGCAGTGAGTCGGACGGAGTAGCTAAGCGGGAGCAGTACTTC. It encodes CASSESDGVAKREQYF.